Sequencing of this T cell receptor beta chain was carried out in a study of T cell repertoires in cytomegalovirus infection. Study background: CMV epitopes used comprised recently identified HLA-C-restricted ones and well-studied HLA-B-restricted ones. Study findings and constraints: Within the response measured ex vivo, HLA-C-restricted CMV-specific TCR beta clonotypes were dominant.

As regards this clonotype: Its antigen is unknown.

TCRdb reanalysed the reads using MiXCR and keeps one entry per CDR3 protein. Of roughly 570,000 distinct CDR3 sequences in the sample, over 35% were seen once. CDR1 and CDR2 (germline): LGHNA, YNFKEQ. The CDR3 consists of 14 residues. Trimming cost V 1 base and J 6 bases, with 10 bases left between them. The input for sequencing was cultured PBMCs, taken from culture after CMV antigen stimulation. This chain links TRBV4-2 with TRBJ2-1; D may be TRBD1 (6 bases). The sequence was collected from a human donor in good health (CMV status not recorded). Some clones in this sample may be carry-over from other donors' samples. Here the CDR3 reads CASSQVEGGNEQFF. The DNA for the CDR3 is TGTGCCAGCAGCCAAGTTGAAGGGGGCAATGAGCAGTTCTTC.